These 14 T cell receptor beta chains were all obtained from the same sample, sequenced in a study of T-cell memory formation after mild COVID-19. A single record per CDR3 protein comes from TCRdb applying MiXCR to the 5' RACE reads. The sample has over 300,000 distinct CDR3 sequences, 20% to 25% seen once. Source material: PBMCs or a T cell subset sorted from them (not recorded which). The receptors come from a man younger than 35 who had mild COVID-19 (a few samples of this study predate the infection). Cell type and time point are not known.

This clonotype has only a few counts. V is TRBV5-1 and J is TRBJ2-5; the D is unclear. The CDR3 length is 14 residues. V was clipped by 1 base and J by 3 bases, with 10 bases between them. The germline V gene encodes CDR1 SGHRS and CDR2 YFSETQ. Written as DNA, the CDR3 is TGCGCCAGCAGCTTGCTCCCTGGTGAAGAGACCCAGTACTTC. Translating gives CASSLLPGEETQYF.

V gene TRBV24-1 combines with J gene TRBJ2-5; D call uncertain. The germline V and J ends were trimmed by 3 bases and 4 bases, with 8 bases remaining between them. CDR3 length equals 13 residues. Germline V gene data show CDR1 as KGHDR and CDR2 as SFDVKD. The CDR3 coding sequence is TGTGCCACCAGTGATGCAGTGTTAGAGACCCAGTACTTC. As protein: CATSDAVLETQYF.

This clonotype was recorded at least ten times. CDR3 residues: CASSSTDSTDTQYF. In DNA form, the CDR3 reads TGTGCCAGCAGTTCTACCGACAGCACAGATACGCAGTATTTT. The V gene is TRBV12-3 or TRBV12-4, the J gene TRBJ2-3; unclear D gene. Trimming removed 4 bases from V and 0 bases from J, with 8 bases in between. There are 14 residues in the CDR3.

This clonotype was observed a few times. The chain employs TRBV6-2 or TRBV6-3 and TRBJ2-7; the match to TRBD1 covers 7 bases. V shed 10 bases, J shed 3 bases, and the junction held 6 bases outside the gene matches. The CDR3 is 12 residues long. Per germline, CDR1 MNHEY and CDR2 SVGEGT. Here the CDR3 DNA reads TGTGCCACATCCTCAGGGGGCTACGAGCAGTACGTC. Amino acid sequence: CATSSGGYEQYV.

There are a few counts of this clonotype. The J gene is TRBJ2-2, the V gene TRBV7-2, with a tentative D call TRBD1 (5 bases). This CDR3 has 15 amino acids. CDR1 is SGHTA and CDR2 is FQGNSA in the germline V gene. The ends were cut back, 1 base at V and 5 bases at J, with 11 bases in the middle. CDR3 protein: CASSLGAGYTGELFF. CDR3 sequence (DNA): TGTGCCAGCAGCTTAGGGGCAGGGTATACCGGGGAGCTGTTTTTT. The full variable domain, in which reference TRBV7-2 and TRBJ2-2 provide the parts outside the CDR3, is GAGVSQSPSNKVTEKGKDVELRCDPISGHTALYWYRQSLGQGLEFLIYFQGNSAPDKSGLPSDRFSAERTGGSVSTLTIQRTQQEDSAVYLCASSLGAGYTGELFFGEGSRLTVL.

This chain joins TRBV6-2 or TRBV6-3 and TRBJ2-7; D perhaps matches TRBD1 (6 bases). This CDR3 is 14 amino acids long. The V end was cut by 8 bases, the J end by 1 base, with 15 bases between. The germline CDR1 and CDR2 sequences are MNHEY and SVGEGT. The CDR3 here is CASARSGTSYEQYF. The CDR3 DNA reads TGTGCCAGCGCACGCTCCGGGACATCCTACGAGCAGTACTTC.

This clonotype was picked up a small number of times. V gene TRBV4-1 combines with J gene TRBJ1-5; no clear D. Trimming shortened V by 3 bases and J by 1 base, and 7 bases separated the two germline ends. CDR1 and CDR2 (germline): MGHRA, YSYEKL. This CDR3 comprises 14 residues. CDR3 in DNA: TGCGCCAGCAGCCAGGCAGTGAGCAATCAGCCCCAGCATTTT. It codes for CASSQAVSNQPQHF.

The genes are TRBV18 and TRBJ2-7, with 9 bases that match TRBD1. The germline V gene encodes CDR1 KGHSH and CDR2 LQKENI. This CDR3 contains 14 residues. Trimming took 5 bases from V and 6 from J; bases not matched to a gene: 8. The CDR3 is CASSSYGTGIEQYF. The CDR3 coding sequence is TGTGCCAGCTCATCATACGGGACAGGGATCGAGCAGTACTTC.

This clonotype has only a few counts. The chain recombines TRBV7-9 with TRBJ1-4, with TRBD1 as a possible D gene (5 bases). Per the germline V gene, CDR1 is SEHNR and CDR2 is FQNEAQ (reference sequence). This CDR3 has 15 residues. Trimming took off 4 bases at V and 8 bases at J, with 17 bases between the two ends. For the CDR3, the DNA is TGTGCCAGCAGCTCAGGGATCAGGCAGGGCGAAAAACTGTTTTTT. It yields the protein CASSSGIRQGEKLFF.

The CDR3: CASSPTGWTSGGADTQYF. CDR3 sequence (DNA): TGCGCCAGCAGCCCTACCGGCTGGACTAGCGGGGGGGCAGATACGCAGTATTTT. The V call is TRBV4-3, the J call TRBJ2-3; 15 bases fit TRBD2. This CDR3 has 18 amino acids. Germline CDR1 and CDR2: LGHNA and YSLEER. Losses at the gene ends were 4 bases for V and 4 bases for J; bases not matched to a gene: 9.

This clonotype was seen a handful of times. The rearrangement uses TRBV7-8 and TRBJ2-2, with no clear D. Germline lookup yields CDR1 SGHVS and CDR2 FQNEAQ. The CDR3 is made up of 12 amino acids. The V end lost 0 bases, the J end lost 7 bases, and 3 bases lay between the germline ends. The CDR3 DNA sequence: TGTGCCAGCAGCTTAGCCGGCGGGGAGCTGTTTTTT. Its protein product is CASSLAGGELFF. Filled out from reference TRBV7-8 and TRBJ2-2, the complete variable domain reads GAGVSQSPRYKVAKRGQDVALRCDPISGHVSLFWYQQALGQGPEFLTYFQNEAQLDKSGLPSDRFFAERPEGSVSTLKIQRTQQEDSAVYLCASSLAGGELFFGEGSRLTVL.

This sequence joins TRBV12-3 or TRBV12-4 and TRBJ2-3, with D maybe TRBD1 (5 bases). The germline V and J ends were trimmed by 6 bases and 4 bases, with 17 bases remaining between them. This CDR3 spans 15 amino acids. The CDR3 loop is CASSAPSSGPDTQYF. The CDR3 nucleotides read TGTGCCAGCAGCGCACCTTCGTCAGGGCCAGATACGCAGTATTTT.

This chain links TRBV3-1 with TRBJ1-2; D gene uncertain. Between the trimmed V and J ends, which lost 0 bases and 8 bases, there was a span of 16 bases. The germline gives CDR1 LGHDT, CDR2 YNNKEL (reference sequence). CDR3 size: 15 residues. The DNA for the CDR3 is TGTGCCAGCAGCCAAGAGTCCGCCAAGCTGGAGGGCTACACCTTC. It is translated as CASSQESAKLEGYTF.

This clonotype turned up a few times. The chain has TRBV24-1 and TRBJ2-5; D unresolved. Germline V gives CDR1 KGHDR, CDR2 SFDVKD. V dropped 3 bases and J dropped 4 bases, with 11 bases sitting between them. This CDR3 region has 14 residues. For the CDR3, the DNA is TGTGCCACCAGTGATAGATTGGCAGGAGAGACCCAGTACTTC. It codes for CATSDRLAGETQYF.